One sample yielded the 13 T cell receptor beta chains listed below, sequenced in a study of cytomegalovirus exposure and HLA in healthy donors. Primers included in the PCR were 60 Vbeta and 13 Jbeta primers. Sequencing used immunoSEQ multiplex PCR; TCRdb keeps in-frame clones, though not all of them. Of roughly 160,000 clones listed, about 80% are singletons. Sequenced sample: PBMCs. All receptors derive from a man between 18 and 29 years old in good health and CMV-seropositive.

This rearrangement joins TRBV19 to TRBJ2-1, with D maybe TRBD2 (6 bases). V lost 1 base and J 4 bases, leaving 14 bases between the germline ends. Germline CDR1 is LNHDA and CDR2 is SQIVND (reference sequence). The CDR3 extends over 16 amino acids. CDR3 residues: CASSIGDGRRYNEQFF. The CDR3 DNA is TGTGCCAGTAGTATAGGAGACGGGAGAAGGTACAATGAGCAGTTCTTC.

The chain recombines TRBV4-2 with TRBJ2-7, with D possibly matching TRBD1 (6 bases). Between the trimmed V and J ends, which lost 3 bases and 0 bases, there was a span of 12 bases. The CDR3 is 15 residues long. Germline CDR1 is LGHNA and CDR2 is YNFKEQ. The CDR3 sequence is CASSQRIQGSYEQYF. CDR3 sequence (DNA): TGTGCCAGCAGCCAGAGAATACAGGGCTCCTACGAGCAGTACTTC.

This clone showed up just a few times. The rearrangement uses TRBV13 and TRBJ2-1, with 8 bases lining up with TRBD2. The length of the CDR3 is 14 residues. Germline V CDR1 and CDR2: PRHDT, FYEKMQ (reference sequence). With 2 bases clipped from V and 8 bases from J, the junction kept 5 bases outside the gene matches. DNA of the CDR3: TGTGCCAGCAGCTTAAAGCGGGAGTTGTATGAGCAGTTCTTC. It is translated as CASSLKRELYEQFF.

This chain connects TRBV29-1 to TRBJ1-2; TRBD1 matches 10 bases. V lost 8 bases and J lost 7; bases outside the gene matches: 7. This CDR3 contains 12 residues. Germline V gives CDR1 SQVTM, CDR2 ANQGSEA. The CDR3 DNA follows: TGCAGCATAAGACAGGGGGCGACTGGCTACACCTTC. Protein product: CSIRQGATGYTF.

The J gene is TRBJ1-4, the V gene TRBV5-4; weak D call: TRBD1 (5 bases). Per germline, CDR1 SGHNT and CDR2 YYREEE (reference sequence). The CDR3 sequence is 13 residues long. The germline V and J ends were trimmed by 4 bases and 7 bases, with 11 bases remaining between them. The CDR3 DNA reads TGTGCCAGCAGCCCACCTGACAGTGAAAAACTGTTTTTT. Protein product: CASSPPDSEKLFF.

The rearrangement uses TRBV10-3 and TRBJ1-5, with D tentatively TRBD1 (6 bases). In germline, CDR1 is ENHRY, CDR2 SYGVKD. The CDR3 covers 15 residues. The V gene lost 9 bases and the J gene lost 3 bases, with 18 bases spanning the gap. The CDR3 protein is CAISPRTAVNQPQHF. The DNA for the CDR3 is TGTGCCATTTCCCCACGGACAGCAGTCAATCAGCCCCAGCATTTT.

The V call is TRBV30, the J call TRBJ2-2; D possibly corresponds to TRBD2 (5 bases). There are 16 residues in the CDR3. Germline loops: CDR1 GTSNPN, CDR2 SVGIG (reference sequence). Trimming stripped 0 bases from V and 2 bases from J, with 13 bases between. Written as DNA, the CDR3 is TGTGCCTGGAGTGTAACGGGGATTATCAACACCGGGGAGCTGTTTTTT. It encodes CAWSVTGIINTGELFF.

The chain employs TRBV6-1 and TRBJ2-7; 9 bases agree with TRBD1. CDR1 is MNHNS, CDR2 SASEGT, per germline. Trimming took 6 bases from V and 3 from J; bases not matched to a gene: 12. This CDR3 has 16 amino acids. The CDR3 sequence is CASRERGGTGNYEQYF. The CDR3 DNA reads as TGTGCCAGCAGGGAAAGGGGCGGGACAGGGAACTACGAGCAGTACTTC.

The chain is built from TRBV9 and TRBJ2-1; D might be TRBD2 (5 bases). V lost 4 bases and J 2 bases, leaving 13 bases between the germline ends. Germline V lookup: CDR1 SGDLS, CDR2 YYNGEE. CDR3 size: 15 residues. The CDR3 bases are TGTGCCAGCAGCCCCTTTCGGGGTGCCTACAATGAGCAGTTCTTC. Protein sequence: CASSPFRGAYNEQFF. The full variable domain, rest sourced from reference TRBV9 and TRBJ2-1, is DSGVTQTPKHLITATGQRVTLRCSPRSGDLSVYWYQQSLDQGLQFLIQYYNGEERAKGNILERFSAQQFPDLHSELNLSSLELGDSALYFCASSPFRGAYNEQFFGPGTRLTVL.

In DNA, the CDR3 is TGTGCCAGCACCCTAAAAGTCAGAGGGGGGGACGAGCAGTACTTC. It yields the protein CASTLKVRGGDEQYF. The chain combines TRBV6-1 with TRBJ2-7; possibly TRBD2 for D (7 bases). The V gene lost 7 bases and the J gene lost 5 bases, with 21 bases spanning the gap. This CDR3 contains 15 residues. Germline V gene sequence: CDR1 MNHNS, CDR2 SASEGT.

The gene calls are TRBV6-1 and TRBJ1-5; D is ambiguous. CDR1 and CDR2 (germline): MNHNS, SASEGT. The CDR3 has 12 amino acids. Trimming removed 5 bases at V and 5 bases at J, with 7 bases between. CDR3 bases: TGTGCCAGCAGTATCCCTTATCAGCCCCAGCATTTT. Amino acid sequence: CASSIPYQPQHF.

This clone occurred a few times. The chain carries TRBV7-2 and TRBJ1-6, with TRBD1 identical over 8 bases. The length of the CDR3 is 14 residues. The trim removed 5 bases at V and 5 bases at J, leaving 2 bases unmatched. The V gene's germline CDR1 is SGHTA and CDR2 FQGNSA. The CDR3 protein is CASSMDRDNSPLHF. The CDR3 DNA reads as TGTGCCAGCAGCATGGACAGGGATAATTCACCCCTCCACTTT.

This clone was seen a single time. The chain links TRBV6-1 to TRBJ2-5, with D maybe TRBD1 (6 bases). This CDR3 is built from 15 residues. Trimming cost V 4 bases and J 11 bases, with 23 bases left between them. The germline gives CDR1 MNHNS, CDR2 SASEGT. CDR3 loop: CASSASTGTPLGQYF. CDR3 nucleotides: TGTGCCAGCAGTGCGTCAACAGGGACCCCTTTGGGGCAGTACTTC.